Presented here are 19 T cell receptor beta chains from one specimen sequenced in a study of T-cell memory formation after mild COVID-19. In TCRdb, the 5' RACE reads were re-called with MiXCR into one record per CDR3 protein. The table lists roughly 150,000 distinct CDR3 sequences, about an eighth of them singletons, with approximately 3.4% in the top ten. Sequencing was carried out using PBMCs or a T cell subset sorted from them (not recorded which). The origin of the receptors is a man younger than 35 who had mild COVID-19 (a few samples of this study predate the infection). Cell type and time point are not known.

This clonotype occurred a few times. The rearrangement joins TRBV3-1 to TRBJ1-6, with D uncertain. Germline V gives CDR1 LGHDT, CDR2 YNNKEL (reference sequence). The CDR3 is made up of 14 amino acids. V lost 4 bases and J lost 6, with 10 bases in between. The CDR3 nucleotides are TGTGCCAGCAGCCCCTCCGTCCTTAATTCACCCCTCCACTTT. Translated: CASSPSVLNSPLHF. Full variable domain (remainder filled in from reference TRBV3-1 and TRBJ1-6): DTAVSQTPKYLVTQMGNDKSIKCEQNLGHDTMYWYKQDSKKFLKIMFSYNNKELIINETVPNRFSPKSPDKAHLNLHINSLELGDSAVYFCASSPSVLNSPLHFGNGTRLTVT.

Many counts were recorded for this clonotype. CDR3 residues: CASSSSRATTDTQYF. The CDR3 region has the DNA TGTGCCAGCAGCTCCTCACGGGCTACTACGGATACGCAGTATTTT. J is TRBJ2-3 and V is TRBV7-2; D not certain. Germline loops: CDR1 SGHTA, CDR2 FQGNSA. This CDR3 comprises 15 residues. Trimming stripped 4 bases from V and 6 bases from J, with 17 bases between.

This clonotype was observed a few times. The chain couples TRBV7-3 to TRBJ1-2; no clear D gene. CDR1 and CDR2 (germline): SGHTA, FQGTGA. The ends were cut back, 5 bases at V and 4 bases at J, with 14 bases in the middle. This CDR3 spans 14 amino acids. CDR3 residues: CASSNGGFGYGYTF. Here the CDR3 DNA reads TGTGCCAGCAGCAACGGCGGGTTCGGCTATGGCTACACCTTC.

There are many counts of this clonotype. The chain is built from TRBV11-2 and TRBJ1-2; D is possibly TRBD1 (6 bases). Germline-derived CDR1 and CDR2 are SGHAT and FQNNGV. The CDR3 is 14 residues long. Trimming pared 1 base from V and 4 bases from J, leaving 10 bases between. The CDR3 loop reads CASSLGLGAYGYTF. CDR3 DNA sequence: TGTGCCAGCAGCTTAGGTCTGGGGGCCTATGGCTACACCTTC.

This chain joins TRBV6-5 and TRBJ2-5; D is perhaps TRBD2 (5 bases). The CDR3 is 15 amino acids. The V end lost 6 bases, the J end lost 3 bases, and 17 bases lay between the germline ends. Per the germline V gene, CDR1 is MNHEY and CDR2 is SVGAGI. In DNA form, the CDR3 reads TGTGCCAGCAGACCAGGAGGCCGAACCGAAGAGACCCAGTACTTC. Its translation: CASRPGGRTEETQYF.

The chain uses TRBV18 and TRBJ1-3; D gene uncertain. CDR1 KGHSH and CDR2 LQKENI come from the germline V gene. The V end was cut by 2 bases, the J end by 3 bases, with 11 bases between. The CDR3 is 15 amino acids. CDR3 loop: CASSPGSGSGNTIYF. In DNA, the CDR3 is TGTGCCAGCTCACCAGGATCCGGTAGTGGAAACACCATATATTTT.

This clonotype was picked up a small number of times. The chain has TRBV5-6 and TRBJ1-1; 8 positions agree with TRBD1. There are 15 residues in the CDR3. The germline V gene has CDR1 SGHDT and CDR2 YYEEEE. The J segment lost 5 bases and the V segment lost 2 bases, leaving 8 bases of the junction unmatched. CDR3 sequence: CASSLSQGVLTEAFF. The CDR3 DNA reads as TGTGCCAGCAGCTTATCACAGGGGGTTCTTACTGAAGCTTTCTTT. Full variable domain (remainder filled in from reference TRBV5-6 and TRBJ1-1): DAGVTQSPTHLIKTRGQQVTLRCSPKSGHDTVSWYQQALGQGPQFIFQYYEEEERQRGNFPDRFSGHQFPNYSSELNVNALLLGDSALYLCASSLSQGVLTEAFFGQGTRLTVV.

This clonotype was counted between two and nine times. The genes are TRBV27 and TRBJ1-1, with 8 bases matching TRBD1. Germline V CDR1 and CDR2: MNHEY, SMNVEV (reference sequence). With V trimmed by 10 bases and J by 1 base, 5 bases remained unmatched. The CDR3 has 13 residues. CDR3 nucleotides: TGTGCCACGAGGGACAGGCCGAACACTGAAGCTTTCTTT. It yields the protein CATRDRPNTEAFF.

A few counts support this clonotype. The chain joins TRBV27 to TRBJ2-7; a possible D gene is TRBD1 (8 bases). Trimming left V 8 bases short and J 4 bases short, with 18 bases between. CDR3 length equals 14 residues. Germline V gene data show CDR1 as MNHEY and CDR2 as SMNVEV (reference sequence). The DNA of the CDR3 is TGTGCCAGCGAGAGGACAGGGAGGGGATACGAGCAGTACTTC. The encoded protein is CASERTGRGYEQYF.

This clonotype was counted between two and nine times. The V call is TRBV7-2, the J call TRBJ1-1; tentative D call: TRBD1 (5 bases). Trimming took 5 bases from V and 8 from J, leaving 15 bases between them. This CDR3 spans 13 amino acids. Per the germline V gene, CDR1 is SGHTA and CDR2 is FQGNSA. The CDR3 spells CASSPGGRSEAFF. CDR3 nucleotides: TGTGCCAGCAGCCCGGGGGGACGATCGGAAGCTTTCTTT.

In this sample, this clonotype turned up a few times. The V and J genes are TRBV20-1 and TRBJ2-3; 9 bases fit TRBD2. Trimming at V came to 1 base and at J to 4 bases, leaving 3 bases not matched to a gene. CDR1 and CDR2 from the germline V gene are DFQATT and SNEGSKA (reference sequence). The CDR3 length is 14 residues. DNA of the CDR3: TGCAGTGCTAGAGCTCAGCGGGGGGCAGATACGCAGTATTTT. This encodes CSARAQRGADTQYF.

This clonotype was counted many times. The chain links TRBV25-1 to TRBJ1-1, with D hard to call. This CDR3 is built from 13 residues. The germline V and J ends were trimmed by 3 bases and 8 bases, with 13 bases remaining between them. Germline loops: CDR1 MGHDK, CDR2 SYGVNS. CDR3 in amino acids: CASSDGFILEAFF. The CDR3 DNA follows: TGTGCCAGCAGTGACGGGTTCATTCTCGAAGCTTTCTTT.

This clonotype was observed a handful of times. V is TRBV5-1 and J is TRBJ1-2; perhaps TRBD1 as D (5 bases). This CDR3 has 14 residues. The germline V and J ends were trimmed by 4 bases and 3 bases, with 13 bases remaining between them. The V gene's germline CDR1 is SGHRS and CDR2 YFSETQ. Written as DNA, the CDR3 is TGCGCCAGCAGCCTCGGGACTCGGGACTATGGCTACACCTTC. Protein product: CASSLGTRDYGYTF.

This clonotype was recorded a few times. The CDR3 region is CASSRGHQNTGELFF. The DNA for the CDR3 is TGTGCCAGCTCCCGGGGACACCAGAACACCGGGGAGCTGTTTTTT. V is TRBV18 and J is TRBJ2-2; possible D gene TRBD1, 6 bases. The V gene's germline CDR1 is KGHSH and CDR2 LQKENI. Trimming cost V 6 bases and J 1 base, with 12 bases left between them. The CDR3 has 15 amino acids. Filled out from reference TRBV18 and TRBJ2-2, the complete variable domain reads NAGVMQNPRHLVRRRGQEARLRCSPMKGHSHVYWYRQLPEEGLKFMVYLQKENIIDESGMPKERFSAEFPKEGPSILRIQQVVRGDSAAYFCASSRGHQNTGELFFGEGSRLTVL.

This clonotype has more than one count but fewer than ten. The chain combines TRBV29-1 with TRBJ2-7; D could derive from TRBD1 or TRBD2 (5 bases each). Trimming removed 6 bases at V and 0 bases at J, with 15 bases between. The CDR3 consists of 14 residues. Germline V lookup: CDR1 SQVTM, CDR2 ANQGSEA. Here the CDR3 reads CSVGDPWSSYEQYF. CDR3 DNA sequence: TGCAGCGTCGGGGACCCATGGAGCTCCTACGAGCAGTACTTC.

This clonotype was detected only a few times. The J gene is TRBJ1-6, the V gene TRBV28; 10 nucleotides align to TRBD1. Trimming at V came to 7 bases and at J to 7 bases, leaving 10 bases not matched to a gene. CDR3 length: 16 residues. CDR1 and CDR2 from the germline V gene are MDHEN and SYDVKM. This CDR3 reads CASTGTPGQGNSPLHF. The CDR3 nucleotides read TGTGCCAGCACCGGAACTCCGGGACAGGGGAATTCACCCCTCCACTTT.

This clonotype was picked up a small number of times. The chain has TRBV6-5 and TRBJ1-1; D is unresolved. Germline V CDR1 and CDR2: MNHEY, SVGAGI. Between the trimmed V and J ends, which lost 2 bases and 3 bases, there was a span of 13 bases. This CDR3 contains 15 residues. CDR3 sequence (DNA): TGTGCCAGCAGTTACGGAGGCGGTGGGGACACTGAAGCTTTCTTT. Translation: CASSYGGGGDTEAFF.

This clonotype was counted at least ten times. V gene TRBV18 combines with J gene TRBJ2-1, with a tentative D call TRBD1 (5 bases). There are 15 residues in the CDR3. Germline CDR1 is KGHSH and CDR2 is LQKENI. Trimming left V 6 bases short and J 10 bases short, with 22 bases between. This CDR3 is CASSQSTAVKGEQFF. The CDR3 DNA reads TGTGCCAGCTCCCAATCGACAGCAGTTAAGGGGGAGCAGTTCTTC.

This clonotype has a count of ten or more. The V call is TRBV15, the J call TRBJ1-2; TRBD1 matches at 7 bases. Trimming cost V 5 bases and J 8 bases; bases outside gene matches: 11. CDR1 is LNHNV, CDR2 YYDKDF, per germline (reference sequence). The CDR3 has 14 amino acids. The CDR3 coding sequence is TGTGCCACCAGCGCCCGACAGGGCCTGTGGGGCTACACCTTC. Encoded protein: CATSARQGLWGYTF.